This record looks at one TCR beta chain sequence and its context. The antigen it binds to is not known. No base qualities exist here, and no much larger clone lies one base off it. Library creation used PCR. The listed sequencing device is Illumina HiSeq 2500. To reduce PCR and sequencing biases, unique molecular identifiers were incorporated into the TCR beta cDNA libraries. Roughly 0.5 million cDNA molecules were obtained per 1 to 10 million input T cells, so each molecule approximated one T cell. The patient libraries were prepared and sequenced with the same protocol used for the earlier healthy control dataset. Within a given batch, samples were prepared together, multiplexed and sequenced on the same HiSeq lane. Processing in the source paper ran as follows. Raw barcoded reads were processed with MIGEC, discarding single-read molecular identifier groups before consensus assembly and CDR3 extraction. VDJtools was used for post-analysis of the clonotype tables, and diversity was normalized by down-sampling every dataset to the size of the smallest sample. In repertoire overlap clustering, CDR3 amino acid sequences, but not nucleotide sequences, were matched to correct batch-related cross-sample contamination. Using fastp at Q25 and MiXCR, TCRdb reprocessed the public reads and kept productive beta chains. Every CDR3 protein is listed once, alongside the most common genes and DNA of its rows. The V and J calls come from TCRdb's annotation, not from the publication. This sample holds 350,000 to 450,000 distinct CDR3 sequences; 39% were observed only once. The ten largest clones capture approximately 7.6% of the sample.

This specimen comes from a study of post-analysis software for immune sequencing data (dated by TCRdb to between 2014 and 2016). For context, the study as a whole: Disease courses on record covered relapsing-remitting, secondary progressive and progressive-relapsing multiple sclerosis, though some patients had no subtype annotation. The multiple sclerosis patient repertoires were compared with 10 or so previously published healthy control repertoires from donors aged about 6 to 26 years. A subset of samples was prepared in parallel using single-end sample barcoding, then pooled and co-amplified after Illumina adapter ligation. Results and caveats for the whole study, not just this receptor: Significantly lower normalized Chao1 diversity was found in multiple sclerosis patients than in controls, suggesting substantial peripheral T-cell clonal expansion. Direct clustering with F measure revealed strong co-clustering of samples prepared in the same batch, which led to a batch-effect correction. The multiple sclerosis patient group was slightly younger than the control group. Significantly higher frequencies in patients than in controls were found for a handful of TRBV segments, including TRBV5-6, TRBV5-1 and TRBV20-1.

Looking up the germline V gene yields CDR1 SGHVS and CDR2 FQNEAQ. The cysteine opens and the phenylalanine closes a CDR3 of 16 amino acids. Only the CDR3 DNA is retained, 48 bases long and in frame from the first base. V is cut by 5 bases and J by 7 bases, and the space between the germline ends is 20 bases. TCR beta repertoires were profiled from peripheral blood of under 15 young patients with multiple sclerosis to demonstrate the VDJtools post-analysis software. The multiple sclerosis patients were children and adolescents ranging in age from 6 to 15 years. This TCR was sampled from a girl aged 2-10 years with multiple sclerosis. The rearrangement combines TRBV7-8 with TRBJ1-4; TRBD1 is a weak D gene call, 6 bases matching. Sequenced material: blood. Here is the DNA: TGTGCCAGCAGCGCTACCAACAGGGCCAGGGGTGAAAAACTGTTTTTT. It specifies CASSATNRARGEKLFF.